Listed here are 21 T cell receptor beta chains from one sample, sequenced in a study of T cell repertoires in aging, cancer and after chemotherapy. TRB rearrangements spanning V, D and J were amplified using mixed TRB-A/B primers. TCRdb independently ran MiXCR on the multiplex PCR reads; one entry per CDR3 protein. This table holds 8,500 to 10,000 distinct CDR3 sequences, about 37% found once. Amplification of TCR beta used genomic DNA extracted from peripheral blood. What was sequenced was blood. Receptor source: a human donor in good health.

The rearrangement uses TRBV5-6 and TRBJ2-2, with D possibly TRBD1 on 6 matching bases. The germline V gene has CDR1 SGHDT and CDR2 YYEEEE. Deletions cut 0 bases from V and 2 bases from J, with 11 bases between. CDR3 size: 16 residues. The DNA for the CDR3 is TGTGCCAGCAGCTTGGATCCACAGGGTAACACCGGGGAGCTGTTTTTT. It translates to CASSLDPQGNTGELFF.

The gene calls are TRBV5-1 and TRBJ2-7; D is unclear. This CDR3 comprises 13 residues. Trimming removed 1 base at V and 3 bases at J, with 8 bases between. The germline V gene has CDR1 SGHRS and CDR2 YFSETQ. For the CDR3, the DNA is TGCGCCAGCAGCTTGAACAGAGGCTACGAGCAGTACTTC. This encodes CASSLNRGYEQYF.

The V gene is TRBV19, the J gene TRBJ1-2; D is possibly TRBD1 (5 bases). Between the trimmed V and J ends, which lost 5 bases and 8 bases, there was a span of 12 bases. Germline loops: CDR1 LNHDA, CDR2 SQIVND (reference sequence). The CDR3 loop spans 12 amino acids. The CDR3 nucleotides read TGTGCCAGTAGTCTCTCGACAGAAGGCTACACCTTC. Protein: CASSLSTEGYTF.

This clonotype occurred a few times. An end of the junction does not agree with germline; a read error may underlie this. The V and J genes are TRBV6-6 and TRBJ2-7; no definite D call. Germline values: CDR1 MNHNY, CDR2 SVGAGI (reference sequence). The CDR3 runs 12 residues. CDR3 bases: TGTGCCAGCAGCTACGGGTCGAGGCAGGCCGGGTTC. It translates to CASSYGSRQAGF.

In its sample, this clonotype is medium-sized. V and J are TRBV6-5 and TRBJ2-5, with D possibly being TRBD1 (6 bases). Germline V gives CDR1 MNHEY, CDR2 SVGAGI. The CDR3 sequence is 16 residues long. V shed 5 bases and J shed 2 bases, with 18 bases lying between them. CDR3 sequence: CASSPGQNARQETQYF. Written as DNA, the CDR3 is TGTGCCAGCAGTCCCGGACAGAACGCTCGACAAGAGACCCAGTACTTC.

This chain links TRBV19 with TRBJ1-5; no firm D call. Trimming shortened V by 7 bases and J by 2 bases, and 15 bases separated the two germline ends. There are 15 residues in the CDR3. In germline, CDR1 is LNHDA, CDR2 SQIVND (reference sequence). This chain's CDR3 is CASTPRGQGNQPQHF. The CDR3, as DNA: TGTGCCAGTACACCACGAGGGCAGGGCAATCAGCCCCAGCATTTT.

This clonotype appeared a few times. The V gene is TRBV30, the J gene TRBJ2-3; the D call may be TRBD1 or TRBD2 (5 bases each). Per the germline V gene, CDR1 is GTSNPN and CDR2 is SVGIG (reference sequence). This CDR3 is 15 amino acids long. Trimming took 5 bases from V and 4 from J, leaving 19 bases between them. CDR3 residues: CAWGASLKEADTQYF. The CDR3 nucleotides are TGTGCCTGGGGGGCGTCATTAAAGGAGGCAGATACGCAGTATTTT.

This sequence joins TRBV19 and TRBJ1-5; D uncertain. Trimming stripped 4 bases from V and 0 bases from J, with 13 bases between. CDR3 length equals 16 residues. The germline V gene encodes CDR1 LNHDA and CDR2 SQIVND (reference sequence). The CDR3 DNA sequence: TGTGCCAGTAGTACCGCCAAGACTGATAGCAATCAGCCCCAGCATTTT. Translated, it gives CASSTAKTDSNQPQHF.

This clonotype is deemed medium-sized (0.01 to 0.1%). The chain uses TRBV27 and TRBJ2-3, with TRBD1 matching 11 bases. There are 18 residues in the CDR3. From germline, CDR1 is MNHEY and CDR2 SMNVEV (reference sequence). With V trimmed by 4 bases and J by 2 bases, 11 bases remained unmatched. The CDR3 protein is CASSSGQGATPLTDTQYF. The DNA of the CDR3 is TGTGCCAGCAGTTCCGGACAGGGGGCGACTCCCCTCACAGATACGCAGTATTTT.

A word on this clonotype: The junction differs from germline at one of its ends, possibly a read error. The gene calls are TRBV5-5 and TRBJ2-5; D is possibly TRBD1 (6 bases). CDR1 is SGHKS and CDR2 is YYEKEE in the germline V gene (reference sequence). This CDR3 has 13 residues. The CDR3 spells CASSLQGQETQYF. CDR3 bases: TGCGCCAGCAGCTTACAGGGACAAGAGACCCAGTACTTC.

The chain recombines TRBV6-6 with TRBJ1-1, with a possible D match to TRBD1 (6 bases). Per the germline V gene, CDR1 is MNHNY and CDR2 is SVGAGI (reference sequence). V lost 5 bases, J lost 3 bases, and 16 bases lay in between. CDR3 length: 15 residues. This chain's CDR3 is CASSPRTEGHTEAFF. For the CDR3, the DNA is TGTGCCAGCAGTCCTAGGACAGAGGGCCACACTGAAGCTTTCTTT.

The rearrangement links TRBV5-4 to TRBJ2-2; weak D call: TRBD2 (6 bases). The CDR3 runs 16 residues. Germline V gene sequence: CDR1 SGHNT, CDR2 YYREEE (reference sequence). V was shortened by 0 bases and J by 6 bases, with 15 bases between the two germline ends. The CDR3 DNA sequence: TGTGCCAGCAGCTTGGCCGGAGGGGAGGTGGCCGGGGAGCTGTTTTTT. It codes for CASSLAGGEVAGELFF.

By share, this clonotype ranks as medium-sized. This chain uses TRBV6-2 or TRBV6-3 with TRBJ2-5; the match to TRBD2 covers 12 bases. The CDR3 runs to 15 residues. J was trimmed by 1 base and V by 4 bases; bases with no gene match: 1. CDR1 MNHEY and CDR2 SVGEGT come from the germline V gene. CDR3 loop: CASSSTSGSQETQYF. In DNA form, the CDR3 reads TGTGCCAGCAGTTCGACTAGCGGGAGCCAAGAGACCCAGTACTTC.

Turning to this clonotype: This clone may be a read error of a much larger clone one base away. The chain uses TRBV11-1 and TRBJ2-7; D is ambiguous. This CDR3 comprises 11 residues. Germline loops: CDR1 SGHAT, CDR2 FQDESV (reference sequence). The CDR3 DNA sequence: TGTGCCAGCAGCTTAGGACACGAGAAGTACTTC. Protein: CASSLGHEKYF.

This clonotype was seen more than once but under ten times. The chain joins TRBV7-9 to TRBJ2-1; 8 bases fit TRBD2. Trimming took 1 base from V and 4 from J; bases not matched to a gene: 6. The germline CDR1 and CDR2 sequences are SEHNR and FQNEAQ (reference sequence). The CDR3 has 16 residues. Here the CDR3 reads CASSLGSGSGYNEQFF. CDR3 nucleotide sequence: TGTGCCAGCAGCTTAGGGAGCGGGAGCGGGTACAATGAGCAGTTCTTC. Complete variable domain (other parts from reference TRBV7-9 and TRBJ2-1): DTGVSQNPRHKITKRGQNVTFRCDPISEHNRLYWYRQTLGQGPEFLTYFQNEAQLEKSRLLSDRFSAERPKGSFSTLEIQRTEQGDSAMYLCASSLGSGSGYNEQFFGPGTRLTVL.

This clonotype rates as hyperexpanded. In nucleotides, the CDR3 is TGCAGCGTTGAAGTGTGGGACTCGGCCTACAATGAGCAGTTCTTC. This codes for CSVEVWDSAYNEQFF. The rearrangement uses TRBV29-1 and TRBJ2-1, with TRBD2 as a possible D gene (6 bases). The CDR3 length is 15 residues. The V gene lost 1 base and the J gene lost 2 bases, with 12 bases spanning the gap. CDR1 and CDR2 (germline): SQVTM, ANQGSEA.

The V and J genes are TRBV11-1 and TRBJ2-1; no reliable D call. Trimming pared 2 bases from V and 4 bases from J, leaving 6 bases between. Germline CDR1 SGHAT, CDR2 FQDESV (reference sequence). The CDR3 sequence is 13 residues long. Here the CDR3 reads CASSLQLYNEQFF. As DNA, the CDR3 is TGTGCCAGCAGCTTACAGCTTTACAATGAGCAGTTCTTC.

This clonotype was counted a few times. This chain's CDR3 is CASSSLDSSLNYGYTF. For the CDR3, the DNA is TGTGCCAGCAGTTCCTTGGACAGTTCCCTAAACTATGGCTACACCTTC. This chain connects TRBV27 to TRBJ1-2, with a tentative D call TRBD1 (6 bases). The V gene's germline CDR1 is MNHEY and CDR2 SMNVEV (reference sequence). Deletions cut 4 bases from V and 2 bases from J, with 17 bases between. This CDR3 has 16 amino acids.

A few counts support this clonotype. The V gene is TRBV19, the J gene TRBJ2-7, with D possibly matching TRBD1 (6 bases). Germline CDR1 reads LNHDA; CDR2 reads SQIVND (reference sequence). The CDR3 contains 14 residues. Trimming pared 5 bases from V and 6 bases from J, leaving 17 bases between. Here the CDR3 DNA reads TGTGCCAGTAGTGGGGCAGGGGAGACGTCCGAGCAGTACTTC. The encoded protein is CASSGAGETSEQYF.

In this sample, this clonotype is medium-sized (0.01 to 0.1%). The chain employs TRBV29-1 and TRBJ2-1; TRBD2 matches at 10 bases. The CDR3 covers 12 residues. V trimming: 6 bases; J trimming: 12 bases; junction bases outside the gene matches: 8. Germline V gene sequence: CDR1 SQVTM, CDR2 ANQGSEA. The CDR3 sequence: CSVYGLADVQFF. CDR3 nucleotide sequence: TGCAGCGTATACGGACTAGCGGATGTGCAGTTCTTC.

The chain links TRBV27 to TRBJ2-7; 9 bases fit TRBD2. Germline lookup yields CDR1 MNHEY and CDR2 SMNVEV (reference sequence). The V segment lost 5 bases and the J segment 7 bases; nucleotides outside the gene matches: 12. The CDR3 length is 15 residues. The CDR3 bases are TGTGCCAGCAGTCCCCGGAATAGCGGGAGTGGGGAGCAGTACTTC. Its translation is CASSPRNSGSGEQYF.